Shown below are 17 T cell receptor beta chains from a single sample sequenced in a study of OX40 agonist ivuxolimab in advanced cancers. Sequencing used immunoSEQ multiplex PCR; TCRdb keeps in-frame clones, though not all of them. The data contain tens of thousands of clones, about 80% of them seen just once; the ten biggest clones take up 3.5% to 5%. The input for sequencing was CD4+ or CD8+ T cells sorted from blood, taken in a trial of the OX40 agonist ivuxolimab. The receptors were gathered from an adult with an advanced solid tumor such as melanoma, head and neck, liver or kidney cancer.

This clone has just a few counts. The chain has TRBV5-1 and TRBJ2-3, with 14 bases lining up with TRBD2. Germline values: CDR1 SGHRS, CDR2 YFSETQ. V lost 5 bases and J lost 2; bases outside the gene matches: 16. The CDR3 is made up of 20 amino acids. In nucleotides, the CDR3 is TGCGCCAGCAGTCCTACCGGGACTAGCGGGAGAGGGTCGCTCACAGATACGCAGTATTTT. This encodes CASSPTGTSGRGSLTDTQYF.

This clone was counted between two and nine times. This rearrangement joins TRBV29-1 to TRBJ2-7, with D possibly TRBD1 on 6 matching bases. Germline CDR1 SQVTM, CDR2 ANQGSEA. The germline V and J ends were trimmed by 6 bases and 3 bases, with 12 bases remaining between them. The CDR3 extends over 12 amino acids. CDR3 bases: TGCAGCGTGACTCAGGGGATCTACGAGCAGTACTTC. Amino acids: CSVTQGIYEQYF.

The chain uses TRBV5-8 and TRBJ1-5, with D possibly being TRBD1 (6 bases). This CDR3 has 15 amino acids. Trimming shortened V by 2 bases and J by 8 bases, and 17 bases separated the two germline ends. CDR1 and CDR2 (germline): SGHTS, YDEGEE. The CDR3 DNA sequence: TGTGCCAGCAGCTTCTTCAGGGGCCATCTCGAGCCCCAGCATTTT. This sequence encodes CASSFFRGHLEPQHF.

A few counts support this clone. The genes are TRBV10-3 and TRBJ2-7, with D hard to call. The V end was cut by 8 bases, the J end by 0 bases, with 14 bases between. Germline loops: CDR1 ENHRY, CDR2 SYGVKD. The CDR3 is made up of 14 amino acids. In DNA, the CDR3 is TGTGCCATCGCGCCGAACGAGGCCTCCTACGAGCAGTACTTC. This translates into CAIAPNEASYEQYF.

The J gene is TRBJ2-4, the V gene TRBV29-1; D ambiguous. Looked up from germline, CDR1 is SQVTM and CDR2 is ANQGSEA. Deletions cut 4 bases from V and 8 bases from J, with 15 bases between. The CDR3 has 13 residues. The CDR3 reads CSVAKVHADIQYF. For the CDR3, the DNA is TGCAGCGTTGCCAAGGTGCATGCGGACATTCAGTACTTC.

This clone was found once. The CDR3 spells CASSPTYEQYF. CDR3 DNA sequence: TGCGCCAGCAGCCCGACCTACGAGCAGTACTTC. V gene TRBV5-1 combines with J gene TRBJ2-7; D gene ambiguous. The CDR3 loop spans 11 amino acids. Per germline, CDR1 SGHRS and CDR2 YFSETQ. V shed 4 bases and J shed 2 bases, with 4 bases lying between them.

This clone was observed once. The chain uses TRBV12-5 and TRBJ2-5, with D uncertain. V was clipped by 1 base and J by 3 bases, with 0 bases between them. The CDR3 loop spans 11 amino acids. CDR1 LGHNT and CDR2 FRNRAP come from the germline V gene. In DNA, the CDR3 is TGTGCTAGTGGTTTGGAAGAGACCCAGTACTTC. It is translated as CASGLEETQYF.

The sample holds one count of this clone. The chain couples TRBV19 to TRBJ2-5, with D possibly matching TRBD1 (5 bases). This CDR3 has 16 amino acids. From germline, CDR1 is LNHDA and CDR2 SQIVND (reference sequence). Trimming removed 5 bases from V and 2 bases from J, with 18 bases in between. The CDR3 sequence is CASSRPQGALQETQYF. In DNA form, the CDR3 reads TGTGCCAGTAGTCGTCCCCAGGGTGCCCTTCAAGAGACCCAGTACTTC.

The genes are TRBV6-1 and TRBJ2-1; the D is unclear. CDR3 length: 12 residues. Germline values: CDR1 MNHNS, CDR2 SASEGT. V lost 5 bases and J 6 bases, leaving 8 bases between the germline ends. CDR3 loop: CASSFSGNEQFF. CDR3 in DNA: TGTGCCAGCAGTTTCTCTGGCAATGAGCAGTTCTTC.

The rearrangement uses TRBV11-1 and TRBJ2-5; TRBD1 aligns across 7 bases. V lost 5 bases, J lost 11 bases, and 14 bases stayed unmatched. Per the germline V gene, CDR1 is SGHAT and CDR2 is FQDESV (reference sequence). This CDR3 contains 14 residues. DNA for the CDR3: TGTGCCAGCAGCCAACAGACAGGGTTGGAAGAGCAGTACTTC. Amino acids: CASSQQTGLEEQYF.

The J gene is TRBJ2-7, the V gene TRBV5-1, with D perhaps matching TRBD2 (5 bases). The CDR3 has 13 amino acids. V was trimmed by 4 bases and J by 5 bases, leaving 13 bases between them. The germline V gene has CDR1 SGHRS and CDR2 YFSETQ. The CDR3 sequence is CASSLRTANEQYF. CDR3 nucleotides: TGCGCCAGCAGCCTTAGGACTGCCAACGAGCAGTACTTC. The variable domain in full, with the rest retrieved from reference TRBV5-1 and TRBJ2-7, is KAGVTQTPRYLIKTRGQQVTLSCSPISGHRSVSWYQQTPGQGLQFLFEYFSETQRNKGNFPGRFSGRQFSNSRSEMNVSTLELGDSALYLCASSLRTANEQYFGPGTRLTVT.

The chain carries TRBV28 and TRBJ2-1; 12 nucleotides agree with TRBD2. The germline gives CDR1 MDHEN, CDR2 SYDVKM. The CDR3 runs 14 residues. V gave up 8 bases and J gave up 9 bases; unmatched junction bases: 8. CDR3 residues: CASGRGLAGFEQFF. DNA of the CDR3: TGTGCCAGCGGTAGAGGACTAGCGGGGTTTGAGCAGTTCTTC.

The V call is TRBV11-2, the J call TRBJ2-7; D remains ambiguous. This CDR3 region has 14 residues. Deletions cut 0 bases from V and 5 bases from J, with 11 bases between. Germline V gene sequence: CDR1 SGHAT, CDR2 FQNNGV. The CDR3 is CASSLDLSGHEQYF. As DNA, the CDR3 is TGTGCCAGCAGCTTAGATCTCTCCGGCCACGAGCAGTACTTC.

V is TRBV6-5 and J is TRBJ1-5; the D gene is possibly TRBD1 (6 bases). Germline-derived CDR1 and CDR2 are MNHEY and SVGAGI. The CDR3 runs 14 residues. V was pared by 0 bases and J by 6 bases, with 9 bases between. The CDR3 sequence: CASSYSEGGQPQHF. The CDR3 DNA reads TGTGCCAGCAGTTACTCTGAGGGGGGTCAGCCCCAGCATTTT.

This clone was seen more than once but under ten times. V usage is TRBV5-1 and J usage is TRBJ1-6; TRBD1 matches at 7 bases. This CDR3 has 16 residues. Trimming removed 0 bases from V and 7 bases from J; junction bases left unmatched: 7. Germline assignment: CDR1 SGHRS and CDR2 YFSETQ. The CDR3 reads CASSLAVSGGNSPLHF. The CDR3 DNA is TGCGCCAGCAGCTTGGCGGTTTCAGGGGGAAATTCACCCCTCCACTTT.

The chain combines TRBV19 with TRBJ2-3; 10 bases line up with TRBD2. CDR1 LNHDA and CDR2 SQIVND come from the germline V gene (reference sequence). There are 16 residues in the CDR3. The J segment lost 0 bases and the V segment lost 5 bases, leaving 5 bases of the junction unmatched. CDR3 DNA sequence: TGTGCCAGTAGTCCTGGACTAGCGGTTAGCACAGATACGCAGTATTTT. It encodes CASSPGLAVSTDTQYF.

V is TRBV19 and J is TRBJ2-1; TRBD2 matches 12 bases. Trimming cost V 9 bases and J 7 bases; bases outside gene matches: 7. The CDR3 is made up of 14 amino acids. Germline loops: CDR1 LNHDA, CDR2 SQIVND (reference sequence). CDR3 sequence: CASLRTSGVNEQFF. In DNA form, the CDR3 reads TGTGCCAGCCTGAGGACTAGCGGGGTAAATGAGCAGTTCTTC. Full variable domain (outside the CDR3, taken from reference TRBV19 and TRBJ2-1): DGGITQSPKYLFRKEGQNVTLSCEQNLNHDAMYWYRQDPGQGLRLIYYSQIVNDFQKGDIAEGYSVSREKKESFPLTVTSAQKNPTAFYLCASLRTSGVNEQFFGPGTRLTVL.